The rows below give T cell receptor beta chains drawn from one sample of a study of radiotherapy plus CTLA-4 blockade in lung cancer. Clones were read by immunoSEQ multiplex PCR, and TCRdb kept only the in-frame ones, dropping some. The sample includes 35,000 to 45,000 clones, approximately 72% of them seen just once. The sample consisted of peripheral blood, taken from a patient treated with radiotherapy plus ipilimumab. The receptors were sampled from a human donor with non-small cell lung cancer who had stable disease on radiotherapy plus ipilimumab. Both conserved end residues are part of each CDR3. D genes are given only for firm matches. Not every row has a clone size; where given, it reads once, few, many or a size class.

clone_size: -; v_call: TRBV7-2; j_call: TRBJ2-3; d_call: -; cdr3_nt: TGTGCCAGCACCCGGGGGGCCGGTGAAGATACGCAGTATTTT; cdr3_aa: CASTRGAGEDTQYF
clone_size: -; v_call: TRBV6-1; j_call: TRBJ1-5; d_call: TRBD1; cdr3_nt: TGTGCCAGTTTCCGGGACAGGAGCAATCAGCCCCAGCATTTT; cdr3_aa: CASFRDRSNQPQHF
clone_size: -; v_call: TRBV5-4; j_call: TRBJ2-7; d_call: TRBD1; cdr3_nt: TGTGCCAGCAGCCTCACAGGGGTCAACGAGCAGTACTTC; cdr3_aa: CASSLTGVNEQYF
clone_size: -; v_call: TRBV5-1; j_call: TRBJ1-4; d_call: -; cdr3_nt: TGCGCCAGCAGCTTGGGACAGAATAATGAAAAACTGTTTTTT; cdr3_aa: CASSLGQNNEKLFF
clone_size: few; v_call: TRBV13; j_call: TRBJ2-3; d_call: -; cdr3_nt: TGTGCCAGCAGCTCAACCTACCTCGGAGGTACGCAGTATTTT; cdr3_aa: CASSSTYLGGTQYF
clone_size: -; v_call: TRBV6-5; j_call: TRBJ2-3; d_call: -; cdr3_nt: TGTGCCAGCAGCCAATTTAGCACAGATACGCAGTATTTT; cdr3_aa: CASSQFSTDTQYF
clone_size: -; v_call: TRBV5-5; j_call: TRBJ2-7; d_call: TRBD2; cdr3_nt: TGTGCCAGCACTCCGGGGGGGCAGAGCTCCTACGAGCAGTACTTC; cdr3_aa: CASTPGGQSSYEQYF
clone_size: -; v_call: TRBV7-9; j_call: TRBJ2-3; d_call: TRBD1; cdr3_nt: TGTGCCAGCAGCTCGGGACAGGCAAGTGGAGATACGCAGTATTTT; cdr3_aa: CASSSGQASGDTQYF
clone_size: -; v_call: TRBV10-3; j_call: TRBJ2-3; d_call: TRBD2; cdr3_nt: TGTGCCATCAGTGAGGCTGTGGGGACTAGCGTTACAGATACGCAGTATTTT; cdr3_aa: CAISEAVGTSVTDTQYF
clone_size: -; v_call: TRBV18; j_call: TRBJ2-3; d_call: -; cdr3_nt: TGTGCCAGCTCACCACTCCGAGGCACAGATACGCAGTATTTT; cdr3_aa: CASSPLRGTDTQYF
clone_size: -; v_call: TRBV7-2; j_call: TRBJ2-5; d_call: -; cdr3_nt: TGTGCCAGCAGCTTAGCCGGTAAAGAGACCCAGTACTTC; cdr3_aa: CASSLAGKETQYF
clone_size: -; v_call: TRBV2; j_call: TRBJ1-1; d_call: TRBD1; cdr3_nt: TGTGCCAGCAGTGTCACGGCAGGGGGCACTGAAGCTTTCTTT; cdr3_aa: CASSVTAGGTEAFF
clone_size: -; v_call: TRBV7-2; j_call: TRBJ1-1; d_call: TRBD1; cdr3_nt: TGTGCCAGCAGCTCGAGACAGGGGGCGCTTAGAGCTTTCTTT; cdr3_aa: CASSSRQGALRAFF
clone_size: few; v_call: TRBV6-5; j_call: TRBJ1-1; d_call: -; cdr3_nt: TGTGCCAGCAGTTACAGGGGGGGCACTGAAGCTTTCTTT; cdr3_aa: CASSYRGGTEAFF
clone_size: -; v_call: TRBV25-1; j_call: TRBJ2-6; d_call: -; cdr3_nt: TGTGCCAGCACCTTAACAGGGTCTGGGGCCAACGTCCTGACTTTC; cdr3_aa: CASTLTGSGANVLTF
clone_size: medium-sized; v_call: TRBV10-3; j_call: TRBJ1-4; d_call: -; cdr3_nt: TGTGCCATCAGTGACGGTAGAGGGGGTTTCGAAAAACTGTTTTTT; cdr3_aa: CAISDGRGGFEKLFF
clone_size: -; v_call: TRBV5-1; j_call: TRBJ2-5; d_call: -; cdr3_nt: TGCGCCAGCAAAGCCGGGACATCTCAAGAGACCCAGTACTTC; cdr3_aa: CASKAGTSQETQYF
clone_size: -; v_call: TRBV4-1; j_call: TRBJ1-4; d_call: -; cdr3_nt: TGCGCCAGCAGCCAAGTAGGGTCGGGGGGAACTAATGAAAAACTGTTTTTT; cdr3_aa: CASSQVGSGGTNEKLFF
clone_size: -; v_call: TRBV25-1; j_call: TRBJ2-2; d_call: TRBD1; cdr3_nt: TGTGCCAGCAGACCCGGGACAGTCGCCGGGGAGCTGTTTTTT; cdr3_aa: CASRPGTVAGELFF
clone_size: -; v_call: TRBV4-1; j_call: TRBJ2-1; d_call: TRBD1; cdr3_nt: TGCGCCAGCAGCCTACCGACAGGGGGGAACAATGAGCAGTTCTTC; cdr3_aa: CASSLPTGGNNEQFF
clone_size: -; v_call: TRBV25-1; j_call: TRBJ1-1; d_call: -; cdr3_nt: TGTGCCAGCAGCAGACTTCCAGGCCAGGGGACGAACACTGAAGCTTTCTTT; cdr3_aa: CASSRLPGQGTNTEAFF
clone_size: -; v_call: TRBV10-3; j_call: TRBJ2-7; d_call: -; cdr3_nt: TGTGCCATCAGGGAACCGGGCAGGGGCTACGAGCAGTACTTC; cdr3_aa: CAIREPGRGYEQYF
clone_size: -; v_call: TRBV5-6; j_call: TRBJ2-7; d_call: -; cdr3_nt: TGTGCCAGCAGCTTTTTACAGGCTCACTCCTACGAGCAGTACTTC; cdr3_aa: CASSFLQAHSYEQYF
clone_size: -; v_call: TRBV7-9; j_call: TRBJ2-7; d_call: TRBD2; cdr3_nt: TGTGCCAGCAGCCCCAGACTAGCGGGGACCTCCTACGAGCAGTACTTC; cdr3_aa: CASSPRLAGTSYEQYF
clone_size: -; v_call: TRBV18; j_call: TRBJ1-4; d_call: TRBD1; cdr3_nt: TGTGCCAGCTCACCTGGGACAGGGGGAAGTGAAAAACTGTTTTTT; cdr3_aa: CASSPGTGGSEKLFF
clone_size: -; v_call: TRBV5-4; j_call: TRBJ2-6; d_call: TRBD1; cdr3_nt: TGTGCCAGCAGCTTGGCTGGACAGGGTTTTTCTGGGGCCAACGTCCTGACTTTC; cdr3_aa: CASSLAGQGFSGANVLTF
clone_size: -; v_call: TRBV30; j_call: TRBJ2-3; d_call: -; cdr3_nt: TGTGCCTGGAGTGTATCCCTAAAAAGCACAGATACGCAGTATTTT; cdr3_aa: CAWSVSLKSTDTQYF
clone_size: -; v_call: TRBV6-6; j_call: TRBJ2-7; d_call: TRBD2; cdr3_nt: TGTGCCAGCAGTTACTCGATGGGTTCGGGGGGCTACGAGCAGTACTTC; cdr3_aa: CASSYSMGSGGYEQYF
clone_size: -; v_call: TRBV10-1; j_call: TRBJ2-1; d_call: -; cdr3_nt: TGCGCCAGCGGAGAAAACAATGAGCAGTTCTTC; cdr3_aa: CASGENNEQFF
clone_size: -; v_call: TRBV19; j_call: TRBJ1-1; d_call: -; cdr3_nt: TGTGCCAGTAGTAAGCTTAAAGGCAGGCGGGAGGAAGCTTTCTTT; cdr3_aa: CASSKLKGRREEAFF
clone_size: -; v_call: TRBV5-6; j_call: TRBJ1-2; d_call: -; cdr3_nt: TGTGCCAGCAGCTTCACTGGGACTAACCTTCTCGGGTATGGCTACACCTTC; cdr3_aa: CASSFTGTNLLGYGYTF
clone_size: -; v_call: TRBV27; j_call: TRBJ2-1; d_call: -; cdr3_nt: TGTGCCAGCAGTTCCTTGGACAGATACAATGAGCAGTTCTTC; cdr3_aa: CASSSLDRYNEQFF